This T cell receptor beta chain was identified during a study of graft-versus-host responses after intestinal transplantation. Some clones are missing from TCRdb's copy, which holds only in-frame ones; the method was immunoSEQ multiplex PCR. The profile covers 21,000 or so clones, with approximately 92% appearing a single time and 5.1% taken by the ten largest. V was shortened by 5 bases and J by 4 bases, with 14 bases between the two germline ends. Germline CDR1 reads GTSNPN; CDR2 reads SVGIG (reference sequence). This CDR3 is built from 13 residues. This receptor was taken from a human patient who received an intestinal transplant, so some T cells may come from the graft donor. This sequence joins TRBV30 and TRBJ1-2; D remains ambiguous. The source material was PBMCs, sampled about 63 days after intestinal transplantation. In nucleotides, the CDR3 is TGTGCCTGGGGGGTTTCCCGGATCTATGGCTACACCTTC. Its translation: CAWGVSRIYGYTF.